The 3 T cell receptor beta chains below were found in one sample sequenced in a study of blood T cell repertoires in COVID-19. This table comes from immunoSEQ multiplex PCR, and its TCRdb copy is limited to in-frame clones, with some not included. This sample has roughly 200,000 clones, with around nine tenths found just once. The specimen sequenced was peripheral blood. The source is a man aged 60-69 years who had recovered from COVID-19.

The chain combines TRBV25-1 with TRBJ1-5; 12 bases fit TRBD1. CDR1 is MGHDK, CDR2 SYGVNS, per germline. The V gene end was trimmed by 4 bases and the J gene end by 4 bases; junction bases not matched to a gene: 2. The CDR3 runs 15 residues. The CDR3 reads CASSGGQGANQPQHF. DNA of the CDR3: TGTGCCAGCAGTGGGGGACAGGGGGCGAATCAGCCCCAGCATTTT.

The chain joins TRBV6-1 to TRBJ1-4; 9 bases match TRBD1. The trim removed 2 bases at V and 5 bases at J, leaving 6 bases unmatched. The CDR3 runs to 16 residues. The germline gives CDR1 MNHNS, CDR2 SASEGT. CDR3 nucleotides: TGTGCCAGCAGTGAATACGAACAGGGGGCCAATGAAAAACTGTTTTTT. Protein: CASSEYEQGANEKLFF.

This CDR3 reads CASSREVKPYNEQFF. DNA of the CDR3: TGTGCCAGCAGTCGGGAGGTCAAACCTTACAATGAGCAGTTCTTC. The V gene is TRBV2, the J gene TRBJ2-1, with 7 bases aligning to TRBD2. The CDR3 is 15 residues long. CDR1 and CDR2 from the germline V gene are SNHLY and FYNNEI. Trimming cost V 5 bases and J 4 bases; bases outside gene matches: 8.